These 8 T cell receptor beta chains came from one sample sequenced in a study of T cell changes during pregnancy in multiple sclerosis. TCRdb keeps only in-frame clones here, not all; method: immunoSEQ multiplex PCR. The data hold roughly 28,000 clones, with 75% to 95% observed a single time. Material: CD8+ T cells from peripheral blood mononuclear cells, obtained before pregnancy. These receptor sequences come from a female donor with multiple sclerosis, enrolled in a pregnancy study.

The chain joins TRBV27 to TRBJ1-4; TRBD1 might be the D (5 bases). From germline, CDR1 is MNHEY and CDR2 SMNVEV (reference sequence). CDR3 size: 14 residues. V lost 5 bases and J lost 4, with 11 bases in between. The CDR3 protein is CASSITGNNEKLFF. CDR3 in DNA: TGTGCCAGCAGTATCACAGGAAATAATGAAAAACTGTTTTTT.

J is TRBJ1-3 and V is TRBV2; no firm D call. This CDR3 is built from 14 residues. Germline lookup yields CDR1 SNHLY and CDR2 FYNNEI. V was clipped by 5 bases and J by 8 bases, with 16 bases between them. Here the CDR3 DNA reads TGTGCCAGCAGTCGAATGGCAGGCTCGGACACCATATATTTT. Protein sequence: CASSRMAGSDTIYF.

This rearrangement joins TRBV11-2 to TRBJ2-7, with D perhaps matching TRBD2 (6 bases). This CDR3 is 16 amino acids long. Per germline, CDR1 SGHAT and CDR2 FQNNGV. With 6 bases removed from V and 2 bases from J, the gap between germline ends came to 20 bases. CDR3 sequence reads: CASRGESGTYPYEQYF. The CDR3 DNA reads TGTGCCAGCAGGGGAGAGTCCGGGACTTATCCCTACGAGCAGTACTTC.

The chain joins TRBV18 to TRBJ1-1; TRBD1 agrees at 11 bases. The CDR3 spans 19 residues. The germline CDR1 and CDR2 sequences are KGHSH and LQKENI. V shed 2 bases and J 3 bases; nucleotides not matched to a gene: 14. CDR3 sequence reads: CASSPFVWDRGFTDTEAFF. As DNA, the CDR3 is TGTGCCAGCTCACCATTCGTATGGGACAGGGGGTTCACGGACACTGAAGCTTTCTTT.

This clone has a single count. V usage is TRBV4-1 and J usage is TRBJ1-1; 9 nucleotides agree with TRBD1. Germline loops: CDR1 MGHRA, CDR2 YSYEKL. V was pared by 1 base and J by 11 bases, with 8 bases of the junction left unmatched. The CDR3 is 14 amino acids. In DNA, the CDR3 is TGCGCCAGCAGCCAAGCGACAGGGGGAGTAGAGGCTTTCTTT. Translating it yields CASSQATGGVEAFF.

The rearrangement links TRBV11-3 to TRBJ1-2, with TRBD1 identical over 12 bases. Germline CDR1 SGHNT, CDR2 YENEEA. The V and J ends lost 5 bases and 3 bases, in that order; junction bases with no gene match: 16. CDR3 size: 19 residues. CDR3 region: CASSPGTGGAGGFDYGYTF. CDR3 in DNA: TGTGCCAGCAGCCCCGGGACAGGGGGCGCCGGGGGCTTTGACTATGGCTACACCTTC.

The rearrangement joins TRBV30 to TRBJ2-5, with D possibly matching TRBD1 (6 bases). Near its end, the DNA agrees better with TRBJ2-7, so the J call may be wrong. The CDR3 loop spans 11 amino acids. Germline assignment: CDR1 GTSNPN and CDR2 SVGIG (reference sequence). This CDR3 is CACRTGFEQYF. The CDR3 DNA sequence: TGTGCCTGCCGAACAGGGTTCGAGCAGTACTTC.

The chain couples TRBV11-2 to TRBJ2-7; D gene uncertain. V was cut by 3 bases and J by 2 bases, with 8 bases left in between. From germline, CDR1 is SGHAT and CDR2 FQNNGV. The CDR3 is 13 residues long. The CDR3 reads CASSLLQTYEQYF. The CDR3, as DNA: TGTGCCAGCAGCTTGTTACAGACCTACGAGCAGTACTTC.